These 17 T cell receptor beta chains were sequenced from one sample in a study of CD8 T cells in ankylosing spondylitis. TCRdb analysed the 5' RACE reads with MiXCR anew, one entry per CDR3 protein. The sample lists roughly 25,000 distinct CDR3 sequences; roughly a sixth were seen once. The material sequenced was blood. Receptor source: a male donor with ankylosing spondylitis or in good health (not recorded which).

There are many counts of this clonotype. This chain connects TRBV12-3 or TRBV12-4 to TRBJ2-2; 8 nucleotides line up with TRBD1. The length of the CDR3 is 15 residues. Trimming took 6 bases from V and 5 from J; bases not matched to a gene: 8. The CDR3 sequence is CASRRGTGLTGELFF. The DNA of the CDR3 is TGTGCCAGCAGACGGGGGACAGGACTAACCGGGGAGCTGTTTTTT.

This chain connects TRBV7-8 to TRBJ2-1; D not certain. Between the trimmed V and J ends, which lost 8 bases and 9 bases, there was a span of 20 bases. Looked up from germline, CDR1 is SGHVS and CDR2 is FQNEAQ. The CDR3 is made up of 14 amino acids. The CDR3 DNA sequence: TGTGCCAGCCGGCAGCAAGTCTTATCGGGTGAGCAGTTCTTC. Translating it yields CASRQQVLSGEQFF. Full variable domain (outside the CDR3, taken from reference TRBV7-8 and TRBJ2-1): GAGVSQSPRYKVAKRGQDVALRCDPISGHVSLFWYQQALGQGPEFLTYFQNEAQLDKSGLPSDRFFAERPEGSVSTLKIQRTQQEDSAVYLCASRQQVLSGEQFFGPGTRLTVL.

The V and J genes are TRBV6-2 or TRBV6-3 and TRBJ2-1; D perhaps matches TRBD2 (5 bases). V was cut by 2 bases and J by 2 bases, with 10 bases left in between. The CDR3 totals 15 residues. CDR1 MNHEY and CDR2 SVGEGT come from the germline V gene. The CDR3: CASSYRGPTYNEQFF. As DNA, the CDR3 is TGTGCCAGCAGTTACCGCGGGCCCACCTACAATGAGCAGTTCTTC.

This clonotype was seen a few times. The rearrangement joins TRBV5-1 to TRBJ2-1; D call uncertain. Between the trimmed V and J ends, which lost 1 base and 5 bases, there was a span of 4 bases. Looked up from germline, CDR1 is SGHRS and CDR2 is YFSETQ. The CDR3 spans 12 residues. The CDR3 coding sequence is TGCGCCAGCAGCTTGTTGGACAATGAGCAGTTCTTC. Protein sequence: CASSLLDNEQFF. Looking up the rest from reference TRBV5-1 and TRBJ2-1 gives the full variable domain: KAGVTQTPRYLIKTRGQQVTLSCSPISGHRSVSWYQQTPGQGLQFLFEYFSETQRNKGNFPGRFSGRQFSNSRSEMNVSTLELGDSALYLCASSLLDNEQFFGPGTRLTVL.

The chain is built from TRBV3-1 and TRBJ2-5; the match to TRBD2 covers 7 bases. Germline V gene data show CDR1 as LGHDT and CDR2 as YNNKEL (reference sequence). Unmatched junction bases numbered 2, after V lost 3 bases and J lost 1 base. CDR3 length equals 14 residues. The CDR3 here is CASSQGLLQETQYF. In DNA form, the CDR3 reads TGTGCCAGCAGCCAGGGACTACTCCAAGAGACCCAGTACTTC.

CDR3 loop: CAATRSYNSPLHF. The CDR3 region has the DNA TGTGCTGCGACGAGAAGCTATAATTCACCCCTCCACTTT. The chain carries TRBV28 and TRBJ1-6; D unresolved. Germline V lookup: CDR1 MDHEN, CDR2 SYDVKM. The CDR3 is 13 residues long.

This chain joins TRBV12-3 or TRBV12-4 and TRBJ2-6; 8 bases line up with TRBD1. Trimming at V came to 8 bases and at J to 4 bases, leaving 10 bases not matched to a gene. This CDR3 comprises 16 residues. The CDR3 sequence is CASGPRGLSGANVLTF. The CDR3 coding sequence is TGTGCCAGCGGGCCCAGGGGGCTATCGGGGGCCAACGTCCTGACTTTC.

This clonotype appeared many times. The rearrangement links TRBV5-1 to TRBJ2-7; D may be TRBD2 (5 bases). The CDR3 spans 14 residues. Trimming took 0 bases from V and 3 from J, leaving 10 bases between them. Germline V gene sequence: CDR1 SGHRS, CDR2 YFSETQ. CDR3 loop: CASSLGGPFYEQYV. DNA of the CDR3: TGCGCCAGCAGCTTGGGAGGGCCCTTCTACGAGCAGTACGTC.

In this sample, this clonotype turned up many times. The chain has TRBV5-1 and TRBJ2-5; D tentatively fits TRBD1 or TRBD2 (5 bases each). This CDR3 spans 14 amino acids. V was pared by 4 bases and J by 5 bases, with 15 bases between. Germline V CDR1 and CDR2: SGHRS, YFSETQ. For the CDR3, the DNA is TGCGCCAGCAGCCCAAATCCGGGGCGGGAGACCCAGTACTTC. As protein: CASSPNPGRETQYF.

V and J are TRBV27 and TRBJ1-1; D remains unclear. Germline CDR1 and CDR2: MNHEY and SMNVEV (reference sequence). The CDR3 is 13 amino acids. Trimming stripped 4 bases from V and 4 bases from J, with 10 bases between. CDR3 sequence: CASSYLASTEAFF. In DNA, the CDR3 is TGTGCCAGCAGTTATTTGGCGTCCACTGAAGCTTTCTTT.

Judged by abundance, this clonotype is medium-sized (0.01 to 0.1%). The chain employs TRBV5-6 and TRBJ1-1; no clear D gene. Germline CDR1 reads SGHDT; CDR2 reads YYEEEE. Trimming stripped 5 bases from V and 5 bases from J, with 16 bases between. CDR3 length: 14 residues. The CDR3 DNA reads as TGTGCCAGCAGTTGGCGCGTTAAAGTGACTGAAGCTTTCTTT. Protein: CASSWRVKVTEAFF.

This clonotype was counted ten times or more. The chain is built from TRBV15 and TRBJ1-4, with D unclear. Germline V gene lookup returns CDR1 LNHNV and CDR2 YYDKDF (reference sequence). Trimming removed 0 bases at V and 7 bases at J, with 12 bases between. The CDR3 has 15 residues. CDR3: CATSRDRGSGEKLFF. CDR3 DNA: TGTGCCACCAGCAGAGATCGAGGGTCCGGTGAAAAACTGTTTTTT. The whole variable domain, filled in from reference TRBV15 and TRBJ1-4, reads DAMVIQNPRYQVTQFGKPVTLSCSQTLNHNVMYWYQQKSSQAPKLLFHYYDKDFNNEADTPDNFQSRRPNTSFCFLDIRSPGLGDTAMYLCATSRDRGSGEKLFFGSGTQLSVL.

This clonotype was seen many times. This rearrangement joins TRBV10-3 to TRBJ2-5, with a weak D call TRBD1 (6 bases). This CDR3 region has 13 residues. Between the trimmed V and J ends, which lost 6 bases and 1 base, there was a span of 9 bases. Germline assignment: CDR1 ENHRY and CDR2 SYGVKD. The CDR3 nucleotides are TGTGCCATCAGCGACAGGCCCCAAGAGACCCAGTACTTC. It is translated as CAISDRPQETQYF.

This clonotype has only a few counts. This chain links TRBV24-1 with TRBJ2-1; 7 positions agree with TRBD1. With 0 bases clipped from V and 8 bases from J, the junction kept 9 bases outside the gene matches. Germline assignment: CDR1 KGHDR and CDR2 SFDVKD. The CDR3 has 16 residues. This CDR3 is CATSDLDYLGGHEQFF. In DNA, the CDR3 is TGTGCCACCAGTGATTTGGATTATTTAGGGGGCCATGAGCAGTTCTTC.

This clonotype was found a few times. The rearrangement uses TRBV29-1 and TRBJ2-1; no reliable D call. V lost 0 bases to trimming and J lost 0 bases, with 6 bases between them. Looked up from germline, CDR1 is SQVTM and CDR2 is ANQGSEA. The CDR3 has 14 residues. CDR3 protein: CSVEDRSSYNEQFF. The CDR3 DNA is TGCAGCGTTGAAGACAGGAGCTCCTACAATGAGCAGTTCTTC.

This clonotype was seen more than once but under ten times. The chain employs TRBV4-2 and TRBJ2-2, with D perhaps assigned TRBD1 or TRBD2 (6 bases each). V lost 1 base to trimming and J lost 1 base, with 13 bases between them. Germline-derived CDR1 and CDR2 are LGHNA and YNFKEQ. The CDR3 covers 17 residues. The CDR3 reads CASSQAVAGQNTGELFF. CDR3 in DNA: TGTGCCAGCAGCCAAGCGGTCGCGGGACAGAACACCGGGGAGCTGTTTTTT.

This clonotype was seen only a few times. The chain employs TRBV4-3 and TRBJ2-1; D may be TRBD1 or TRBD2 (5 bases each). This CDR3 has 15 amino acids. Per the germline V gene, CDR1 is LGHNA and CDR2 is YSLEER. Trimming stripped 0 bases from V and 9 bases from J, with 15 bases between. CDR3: CASSQEGDGYGEQFF. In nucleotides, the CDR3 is TGCGCCAGCAGCCAAGAGGGGGATGGGTACGGTGAGCAGTTCTTC.